The entry below describes one T cell receptor (beta chain). Antigen: not known. Clones were read by immunoSEQ multiplex PCR, and TCRdb kept only the in-frame ones, dropping some. The sample records about 160,000 clones, roughly 94% being singletons. This entry belongs to a study of T cell responses to AZD1222 COVID-19 vaccine. Regarding the study as a whole: Vaccine-associated CD4 TCRs ranged over spike, dominating at 160-218 and 743-854.

The receptor's source is an adult in good health. The specimen was peripheral blood, collected on day 0 of AZD1222 vaccination.

CDR3 DNA sequence: TGTGCCAGCGGTTGGGACACTAGGGCACCCCTCCACTTT. Translating it yields CASGWDTRAPLHF. This chain uses TRBV2 with TRBJ1-6, with D possibly being TRBD1 (6 bases). Trimming pared 8 bases from V and 11 bases from J, leaving 16 bases between. This CDR3 region has 13 residues. CDR1 is SNHLY and CDR2 is FYNNEI in the germline V gene.